A selection of T cell receptor beta chains follows, all from one sample in a study of CD8 T cells in ankylosing spondylitis. TCRdb passed the 5' RACE reads through MiXCR, listing each CDR3 protein once. The data contain approximately 150,000 distinct CDR3 sequences, 17% of them singletons. The sample consisted of blood, either unsorted or a sorted T cell fraction (not recorded which). These receptors were obtained from a male donor with ankylosing spondylitis. Each CDR3 is given with its conserved first and last residue. The order of the fields is V gene, J gene, CDR3 protein.

>TRBV9|TRBJ2-1
CASSIEGGAGNEQFF
>TRBV6-1|TRBJ2-1
CASSEANPGTGTSNEQFF
>TRBV7-9|TRBJ2-2
CASSLGTGDAGELFF
>TRBV15|TRBJ2-5
CATSRHRGLKETQYF
>TRBV2|TRBJ1-3
CASSDGNTIYF
>TRBV11-2|TRBJ2-7
CASSLPLGRSTYEQYF
>TRBV5-1|TRBJ2-7
CASSFPQGYEQYF
>TRBV6-5|TRBJ1-3
CASSYLDRQAGNTIYF
>TRBV7-6|TRBJ2-7
CASSLAAGEGPVQYF
>TRBV3-1|TRBJ2-7
CASSQGMAKGHEQYF
>TRBV24-1|TRBJ2-7
CATSDSGSGYEQYF
>TRBV19|TRBJ1-5
CASSIAAQVRSNQPQHF
>TRBV29-1|TRBJ1-3
CSVGPGTGSGNTIYF
>TRBV27|TRBJ1-2
CASSPVSPDYGYTF
>TRBV25-1|TRBJ2-5
CASSDPTQETQYF
>TRBV29-1|TRBJ2-5
CSVAHSPGLQETQYF
>TRBV6-5|TRBJ1-2
CASSYRGQLINYGYTF
>TRBV12-3/TRBV12-4|TRBJ2-5
CASSYGTGRQETQYF
>TRBV7-3|TRBJ2-1
CASSLSNTRNEQFF
>TRBV27|TRBJ2-7
CASSLGQSYEQYF
>TRBV11-3|TRBJ2-7
CASSSSGDLRKF
>TRBV30|TRBJ2-5
CAWVRGLETQYF
>TRBV13|TRBJ2-7
CASSITSGSQLGSYEQYF
>TRBV24-1|TRBJ2-1
CATSRDRGQSGLAGASEQFF
>TRBV6-4|TRBJ2-3
CASSDGTGGTDTQYF
>TRBV29-1|TRBJ2-7
CSAGDGRESYEQYF